A single sample is the source of the 24 T cell receptor beta chains below, sequenced in a study of PD-1 blockade in mismatch repair-deficient tumors. Profiling relied on immunoSEQ multiplex PCR, and the TCRdb table lists in-frame clones only, not all of them. This sample has some 100,000 clones; approximately 80% occur once, and the top ten carry approximately 6.5%. The sequences come from peripheral blood, collected approximately 35 weeks after starting pembrolizumab. The receptors were gathered from an adult with mismatch repair-deficient cancer.

This clone has just a few counts. In nucleotides, the CDR3 is TGTGCCAGCAGCTTGTTTCGGGTAGCCGAGCAGTACTTC. It encodes CASSLFRVAEQYF. The chain links TRBV5-6 to TRBJ2-7; D not resolved. Germline V gene data show CDR1 as SGHDT and CDR2 as YYEEEE. CDR3 length equals 13 residues. The V gene lost 1 base and the J gene lost 6 bases, with 11 bases spanning the gap.

The V and J genes are TRBV7-9 and TRBJ2-7, with D unclear. CDR1 SEHNR and CDR2 FQNEAQ come from the germline V gene (reference sequence). The CDR3 consists of 15 residues. V was shortened by 4 bases and J by 0 bases, with 13 bases between the two germline ends. The chain's CDR3 is CASSSPKGSSYEQYF. CDR3 nucleotide sequence: TGTGCCAGCAGCTCCCCCAAGGGCAGCTCCTACGAGCAGTACTTC.

The chain joins TRBV7-8 to TRBJ2-1; possibly TRBD2 for D (5 bases). From germline, CDR1 is SGHVS and CDR2 FQNEAQ. The ends were cut back, 1 base at V and 0 bases at J, with 10 bases in the middle. CDR3 length equals 16 residues. The CDR3 DNA reads TGTGCCAGCAGCTTAGGTAGTGGGAGCTCCTACAATGAGCAGTTCTTC. This encodes CASSLGSGSSYNEQFF.

This clone has more than one count but fewer than ten. This rearrangement joins TRBV7-3 to TRBJ1-2, with 10 positions matching TRBD1. Losses at the gene ends were 5 bases for V and 8 bases for J; bases not matched to a gene: 14. CDR1 SGHTA and CDR2 FQGTGA come from the germline V gene. The CDR3 totals 16 residues. DNA for the CDR3: TGTGCCAGCAGCGCCTCAGCCGGGACAGGGGCTGGCGGCTACACCTTC. Translated: CASSASAGTGAGGYTF. Looking up the rest from reference TRBV7-3 and TRBJ1-2 gives the full variable domain: GAGVSQTPSNKVTEKGKYVELRCDPISGHTALYWYRQSLGQGPEFLIYFQGTGAADDSGLPNDRFFAVRPEGSVSTLKIQRTERGDSAVYLCASSASAGTGAGGYTFGSGTRLTVV.

The chain combines TRBV2 with TRBJ1-4; 7 positions agree with TRBD1. The CDR3 runs to 16 residues. The V and J ends lost 4 bases and 0 bases, in that order; junction bases with no gene match: 5. CDR1 and CDR2 (germline): SNHLY, FYNNEI. CDR3 nucleotides: TGTGCCAGCAGTGGTTCAACAGGGGCAACTAATGAAAAACTGTTTTTT. This gives the protein CASSGSTGATNEKLFF.

The chain carries TRBV28 and TRBJ1-1; D unresolved. V lost 2 bases, J lost 1 base, and 8 bases lay in between. This CDR3 comprises 14 residues. Germline assignment: CDR1 MDHEN and CDR2 SYDVKM. CDR3 loop: CASSLVQANTEAFF. The CDR3 DNA follows: TGTGCCAGCAGTTTAGTGCAGGCGAACACTGAAGCTTTCTTT.

This clone was counted once. The chain is built from TRBV7-3 and TRBJ2-3; TRBD2 matches at 10 bases. The J segment lost 3 bases and the V segment lost 1 base, leaving 4 bases of the junction unmatched. CDR3 length equals 16 residues. Per the germline V gene, CDR1 is SGHTA and CDR2 is FQGTGA. Here the CDR3 DNA reads TGTGCCAGCAGCTTAATGGCTAGCGGGAGTACAGATACGCAGTATTTT. It is translated as CASSLMASGSTDTQYF.

This clone was seen just once. V and J are TRBV2 and TRBJ2-7; 7 bases are a match to TRBD1. CDR1 and CDR2 from the germline V gene are SNHLY and FYNNEI. J lost 3 bases, V lost 5 bases, and 7 bases had no gene match. This CDR3 region has 14 residues. Here the CDR3 reads CASSRDRVIYEQYF. In nucleotides, the CDR3 is TGTGCCAGCAGTCGAGACAGGGTAATCTACGAGCAGTACTTC. Combining the CDR3 with reference TRBV2 and TRBJ2-7 gives the whole variable domain EPEVTQTPSHQVTQMGQEVILRCVPISNHLYFYWYRQILGQKVEFLVSFYNNEISEKSEIFDDQFSVERPDGSNFTLKIRSTKLEDSAMYFCASSRDRVIYEQYFGPGTRLTVT.

The chain carries TRBV5-1 and TRBJ2-3; D unresolved. V was pared by 0 bases and J by 3 bases, with 8 bases between. The CDR3 loop spans 14 amino acids. Germline V gene lookup returns CDR1 SGHRS and CDR2 YFSETQ. In DNA form, the CDR3 reads TGCGCCAGCAGCTTGGCCCCAGCTACAGATACGCAGTATTTT. Residues: CASSLAPATDTQYF.

The V gene is TRBV2, the J gene TRBJ1-5; tentatively, D is TRBD1 (5 bases). V was pared by 5 bases and J by 3 bases, with 14 bases between. Germline values: CDR1 SNHLY, CDR2 FYNNEI. CDR3 size: 15 residues. The CDR3: CASSFRRDSNQPQHF. The CDR3 DNA is TGTGCCAGCAGTTTCCGCCGGGACTCCAATCAGCCCCAGCATTTT.

This clone was picked up one time. The chain recombines TRBV27 with TRBJ2-7, with 7 bases matching TRBD1. J gave up 2 bases and V 5 bases, and 6 bases lay outside the gene matches. Germline V gives CDR1 MNHEY, CDR2 SMNVEV (reference sequence). The CDR3 has 14 amino acids. Here the CDR3 DNA reads TGTGCCAGCAGTATCGACAGGGCTACCTACGAGCAGTACTTC. This gives the protein CASSIDRATYEQYF.

This clone was detected a few times. This chain connects TRBV18 to TRBJ1-3; tentatively, D is TRBD1 (6 bases). The ends were cut back, 1 base at V and 0 bases at J, with 16 bases in the middle. CDR1 and CDR2 from the germline V gene are KGHSH and LQKENI. The CDR3 is 18 residues long. The CDR3 is CASSPLLTGAYSGNTIYF. As DNA, the CDR3 is TGTGCCAGCTCACCACTTTTGACAGGCGCTTACTCTGGAAACACCATATATTTT.

The chain employs TRBV5-6 and TRBJ1-2; D might be TRBD1 (5 bases). This CDR3 spans 12 amino acids. Germline loops: CDR1 SGHDT, CDR2 YYEEEE. V lost 5 bases, J lost 8 bases, and 13 bases lay in between. The CDR3 nucleotides are TGTGCCAGCAGGGGACCTTGGGAAGGCTACACCTTC. This translates into CASRGPWEGYTF.

This rearrangement joins TRBV11-2 to TRBJ1-3; the D gene is possibly TRBD1 (5 bases). V lost 1 base to trimming and J lost 2 bases, with 9 bases between them. The CDR3 spans 15 residues. Germline V gives CDR1 SGHAT, CDR2 FQNNGV. The CDR3 protein is CASSLGRGTGNTIYF. The CDR3 coding sequence is TGTGCCAGCAGCTTAGGAAGGGGTACTGGAAACACCATATATTTT. The full variable domain, completed using reference TRBV11-2 and TRBJ1-3, is EAGVAQSPRYKIIEKRQSVAFWCNPISGHATLYWYQQILGQGPKLLIQFQNNGVVDDSQLPKDRFSAERLKGVDSTLKIQPAKLEDSAVYLCASSLGRGTGNTIYFGEGSWLTVV.

V gene TRBV29-1 combines with J gene TRBJ1-1, with D hard to call. Germline V gene data show CDR1 as SQVTM and CDR2 as ANQGSEA. This CDR3 spans 10 amino acids. CDR3 sequence: CSVVRTEAFF. In DNA, the CDR3 is TGCTCGGTTGTTAGGACTGAAGCTTTCTTT.

The chain employs TRBV30 and TRBJ1-5; 8 bases align to TRBD1. CDR3 length equals 13 residues. Trimming cost V 5 bases and J 2 bases; bases outside gene matches: 2. Germline-derived CDR1 and CDR2 are GTSNPN and SVGIG (reference sequence). In DNA, the CDR3 is TGTGCCTGGGCGACAGGGGGCAATCAGCCCCAGCATTTT. Amino acid sequence: CAWATGGNQPQHF.

This clone has a single count. V usage is TRBV25-1 and J usage is TRBJ2-2, with D uncertain. CDR1 MGHDK and CDR2 SYGVNS come from the germline V gene. Trimming stripped 0 bases from V and 0 bases from J, with 8 bases between. The CDR3 is 16 residues long. The CDR3 here is CASSEYYEANTGELFF. CDR3 in DNA: TGTGCCAGCAGTGAATATTACGAAGCGAACACCGGGGAGCTGTTTTTT.

The rearrangement uses TRBV2 and TRBJ2-1; 11 bases match TRBD2. The V and J ends lost 1 base and 8 bases, in that order; junction bases with no gene match: 4. Germline CDR1 reads SNHLY; CDR2 reads FYNNEI. CDR3 length: 15 residues. The CDR3 region is CASSEELAGEDEQFF. Here the CDR3 DNA reads TGTGCCAGCAGTGAAGAACTAGCGGGAGAAGATGAGCAGTTCTTC. The full variable domain, rest sourced from reference TRBV2 and TRBJ2-1, is EPEVTQTPSHQVTQMGQEVILRCVPISNHLYFYWYRQILGQKVEFLVSFYNNEISEKSEIFDDQFSVERPDGSNFTLKIRSTKLEDSAMYFCASSEELAGEDEQFFGPGTRLTVL.

In DNA, the CDR3 is TGTGCCAGCCTCTCCAGGGCAAGTACGCAGTATTTT. It is translated as CASLSRASTQYF. This chain uses TRBV6-5 with TRBJ2-3, with a tentative D call TRBD1 (5 bases). V was shortened by 8 bases and J by 8 bases, with 14 bases between the two germline ends. There are 12 residues in the CDR3. Per the germline V gene, CDR1 is MNHEY and CDR2 is SVGAGI.

The genes are TRBV4-2 and TRBJ2-1, with D perhaps matching TRBD2 (6 bases). This CDR3 is built from 18 residues. V lost 0 bases, J lost 0 bases, and 15 bases lay in between. Germline-derived CDR1 and CDR2 are LGHNA and YNFKEQ. As DNA, the CDR3 is TGTGCCAGCAGCCAAGATAGCGCGGGATTCAGCTCCTACAATGAGCAGTTCTTC. Translating it yields CASSQDSAGFSSYNEQFF.

This chain links TRBV6-5 with TRBJ1-1; D gene uncertain. The CDR3 runs to 13 residues. CDR1 MNHEY and CDR2 SVGAGI come from the germline V gene. V lost 6 bases to trimming and J lost 0 bases, with 8 bases between them. As DNA, the CDR3 is TGTGCCAGCAGAAAACCCATGAACACTGAAGCTTTCTTT. The encoded protein is CASRKPMNTEAFF.

The chain joins TRBV4-2 to TRBJ1-5; possibly TRBD1 for D (6 bases). The V gene lost 4 bases and the J gene lost 11 bases, with 21 bases spanning the gap. The germline V gene encodes CDR1 LGHNA and CDR2 YNFKEQ. The CDR3 loop spans 15 amino acids. In DNA form, the CDR3 reads TGTGCCAGCAGCCCTTTGGGGGGCGATACCTCGGCCCAGCATTTT. Translated: CASSPLGGDTSAQHF.

This chain connects TRBV28 to TRBJ2-1, with 7 nucleotides matching TRBD1. J was trimmed by 4 bases and V by 4 bases; bases with no gene match: 4. CDR1 and CDR2 from the germline V gene are MDHEN and SYDVKM. The CDR3 has 14 residues. The CDR3 sequence is CASSYRGKYNEQFF. The CDR3 DNA reads as TGTGCCAGCAGTTACAGGGGTAAATACAATGAGCAGTTCTTC. The full variable domain, rest sourced from reference TRBV28 and TRBJ2-1, is DVKVTQSSRYLVKRTGEKVFLECVQDMDHENMFWYRQDPGLGLRLIYFSYDVKMKEKGDIPEGYSVSREKKERFSLILESASTNQTSMYLCASSYRGKYNEQFFGPGTRLTVL.

This clone was recorded only once. V is TRBV28 and J is TRBJ1-1, with 7 nucleotides matching TRBD1. Per germline, CDR1 MDHEN and CDR2 SYDVKM. V trimming: 5 bases; J trimming: 1 base; junction bases outside the gene matches: 7. The CDR3 runs to 15 residues. CDR3 in DNA: TGTGCCAGCAGTCCACCGGGACAGAGGAACACTGAAGCTTTCTTT. Amino acid sequence: CASSPPGQRNTEAFF.